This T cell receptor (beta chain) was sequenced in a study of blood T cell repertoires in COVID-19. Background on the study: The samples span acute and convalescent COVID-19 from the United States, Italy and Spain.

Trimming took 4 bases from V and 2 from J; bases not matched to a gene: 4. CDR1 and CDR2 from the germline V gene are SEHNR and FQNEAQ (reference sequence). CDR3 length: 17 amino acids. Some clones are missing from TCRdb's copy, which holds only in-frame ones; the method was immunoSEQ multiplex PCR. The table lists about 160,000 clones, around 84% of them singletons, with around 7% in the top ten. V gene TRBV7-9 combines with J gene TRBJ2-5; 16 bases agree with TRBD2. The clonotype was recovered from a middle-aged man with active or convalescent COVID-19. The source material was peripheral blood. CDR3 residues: CASSSGLAGGKQETQYF. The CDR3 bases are TGTGCCAGCAGCTCGGGACTAGCGGGAGGGAAACAAGAGACCCAGTACTTC.